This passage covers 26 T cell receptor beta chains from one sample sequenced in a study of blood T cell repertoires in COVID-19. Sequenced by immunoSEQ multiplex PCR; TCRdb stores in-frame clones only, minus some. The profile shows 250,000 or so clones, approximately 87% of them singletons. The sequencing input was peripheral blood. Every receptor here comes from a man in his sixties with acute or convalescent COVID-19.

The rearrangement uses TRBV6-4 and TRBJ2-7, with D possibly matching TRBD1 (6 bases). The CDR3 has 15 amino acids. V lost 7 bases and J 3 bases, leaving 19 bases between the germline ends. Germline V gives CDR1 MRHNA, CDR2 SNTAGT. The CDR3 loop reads CASTLVGQGHYEQYF. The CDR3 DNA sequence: TGTGCCAGCACCCTGGTAGGTCAGGGGCACTACGAGCAGTACTTC.

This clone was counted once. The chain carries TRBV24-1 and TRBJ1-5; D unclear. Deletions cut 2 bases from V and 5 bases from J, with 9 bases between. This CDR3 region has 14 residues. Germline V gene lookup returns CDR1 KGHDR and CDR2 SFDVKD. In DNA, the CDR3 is TGTGCCACCAGTGATTATTACAATTATCAGCCCCAGCATTTT. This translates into CATSDYYNYQPQHF.

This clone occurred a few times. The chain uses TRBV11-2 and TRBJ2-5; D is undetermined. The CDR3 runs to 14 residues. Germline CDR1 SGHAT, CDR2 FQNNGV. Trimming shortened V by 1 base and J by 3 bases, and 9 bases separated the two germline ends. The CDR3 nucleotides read TGTGCCAGCAGCTTAGGGCAGGTTAAAGAGACCCAGTACTTC. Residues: CASSLGQVKETQYF. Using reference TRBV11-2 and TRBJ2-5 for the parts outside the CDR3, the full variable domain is EAGVAQSPRYKIIEKRQSVAFWCNPISGHATLYWYQQILGQGPKLLIQFQNNGVVDDSQLPKDRFSAERLKGVDSTLKIQPAKLEDSAVYLCASSLGQVKETQYFGPGTRLLVL.

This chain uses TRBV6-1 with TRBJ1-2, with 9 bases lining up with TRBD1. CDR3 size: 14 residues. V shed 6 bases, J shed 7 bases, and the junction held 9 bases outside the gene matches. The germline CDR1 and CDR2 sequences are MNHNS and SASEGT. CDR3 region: CASRWDRERSGYTF. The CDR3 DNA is TGTGCCAGCAGGTGGGACAGGGAGAGATCTGGCTACACCTTC.

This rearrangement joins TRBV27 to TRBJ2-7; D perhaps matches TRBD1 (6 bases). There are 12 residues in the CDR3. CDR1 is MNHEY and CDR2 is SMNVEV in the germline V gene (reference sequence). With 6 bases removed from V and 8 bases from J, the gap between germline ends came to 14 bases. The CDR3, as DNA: TGTGCCAGCAGGGACAGAAGGGATCAGCAGTACTTC. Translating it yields CASRDRRDQQYF.

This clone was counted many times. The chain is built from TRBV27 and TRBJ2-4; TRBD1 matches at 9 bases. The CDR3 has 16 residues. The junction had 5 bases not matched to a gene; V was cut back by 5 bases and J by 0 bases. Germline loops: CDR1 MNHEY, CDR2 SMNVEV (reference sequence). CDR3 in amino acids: CASSLGTGRAKNIQYF. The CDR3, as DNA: TGTGCCAGCAGTCTAGGGACAGGGAGAGCCAAAAACATTCAGTACTTC.

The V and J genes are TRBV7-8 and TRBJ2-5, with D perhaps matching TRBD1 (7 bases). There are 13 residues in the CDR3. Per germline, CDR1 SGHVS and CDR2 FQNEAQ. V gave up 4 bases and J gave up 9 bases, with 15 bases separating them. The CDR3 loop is CASSSGLTGAQYF. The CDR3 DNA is TGTGCCAGCAGCTCGGGACTTACAGGGGCCCAGTACTTC.

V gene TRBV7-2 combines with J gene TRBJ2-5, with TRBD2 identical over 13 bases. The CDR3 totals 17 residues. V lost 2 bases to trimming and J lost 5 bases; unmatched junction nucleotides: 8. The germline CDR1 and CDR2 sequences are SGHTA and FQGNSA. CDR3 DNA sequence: TGTGCCAGCAGCTTACGCACTAGCGGGAGGGCCGGGGAGACCCAGTACTTC. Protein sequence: CASSLRTSGRAGETQYF.

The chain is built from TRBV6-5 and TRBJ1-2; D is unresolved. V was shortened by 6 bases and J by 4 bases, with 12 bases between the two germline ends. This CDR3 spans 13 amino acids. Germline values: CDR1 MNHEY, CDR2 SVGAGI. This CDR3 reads CASRTSPLYGYTF. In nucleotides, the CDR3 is TGTGCCAGCAGGACATCGCCTCTCTATGGCTACACCTTC.

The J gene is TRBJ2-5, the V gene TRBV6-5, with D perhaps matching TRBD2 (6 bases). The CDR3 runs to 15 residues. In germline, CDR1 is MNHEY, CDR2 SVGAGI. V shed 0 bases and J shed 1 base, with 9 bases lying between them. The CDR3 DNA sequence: TGTGCCAGCAGTTACTCCCCGGGGGTCCAAGAGACCCAGTACTTC. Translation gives CASSYSPGVQETQYF.

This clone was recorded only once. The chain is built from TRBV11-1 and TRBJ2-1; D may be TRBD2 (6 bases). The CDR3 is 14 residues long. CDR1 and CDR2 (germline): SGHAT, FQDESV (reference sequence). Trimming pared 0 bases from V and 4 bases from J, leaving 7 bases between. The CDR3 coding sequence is TGTGCCAGCAGCTTAGCGGGAGGATACAATGAGCAGTTCTTC. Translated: CASSLAGGYNEQFF.

CDR3 amino acids: CASTRTLASYNEQFF. The CDR3 region has the DNA TGTGCCAGCACCCGGACATTAGCTTCCTACAATGAGCAGTTCTTC. The V and J genes are TRBV27 and TRBJ2-1, with D tentatively TRBD1 (5 bases). Germline V lookup: CDR1 MNHEY, CDR2 SMNVEV (reference sequence). V lost 7 bases and J lost 1, with 14 bases in between. The CDR3 has 15 residues.

The DNA of the CDR3 is TGTGCCAGCAGTTACTCCTTTAACGGGGGCTACACCTTC. Translated: CASSYSFNGGYTF. V is TRBV6-5 and J is TRBJ1-2; D is unresolved. Germline-derived CDR1 and CDR2 are MNHEY and SVGAGI. Between the trimmed V and J ends, which lost 0 bases and 8 bases, there was a span of 10 bases. This CDR3 is 13 amino acids long.

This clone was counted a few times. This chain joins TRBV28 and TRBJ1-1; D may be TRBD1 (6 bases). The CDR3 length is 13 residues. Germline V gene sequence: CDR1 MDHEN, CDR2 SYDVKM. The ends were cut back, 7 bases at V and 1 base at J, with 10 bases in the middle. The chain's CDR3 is CASKGQSNTEAFF. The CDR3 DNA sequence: TGTGCCAGCAAAGGACAGTCGAACACTGAAGCTTTCTTT.

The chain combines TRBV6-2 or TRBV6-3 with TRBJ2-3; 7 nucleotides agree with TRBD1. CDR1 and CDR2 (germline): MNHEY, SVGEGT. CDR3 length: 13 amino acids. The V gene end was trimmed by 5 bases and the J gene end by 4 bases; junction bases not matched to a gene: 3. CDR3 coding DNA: TGTGCCAGCAGTCGACAGGGTCCAGATACGCAGTATTTT. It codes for CASSRQGPDTQYF.

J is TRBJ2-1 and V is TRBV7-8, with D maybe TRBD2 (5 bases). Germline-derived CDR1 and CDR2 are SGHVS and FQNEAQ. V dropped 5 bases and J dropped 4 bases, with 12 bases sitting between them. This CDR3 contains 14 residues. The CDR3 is CASSLDEGYNEQFF. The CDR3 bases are TGTGCCAGCAGCCTAGATGAGGGTTACAATGAGCAGTTCTTC.

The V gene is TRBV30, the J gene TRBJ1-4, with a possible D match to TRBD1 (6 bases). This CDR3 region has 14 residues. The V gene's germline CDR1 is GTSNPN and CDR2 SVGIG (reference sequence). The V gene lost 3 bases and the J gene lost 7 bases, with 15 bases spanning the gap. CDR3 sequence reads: CAWRQSGDSEKLFF. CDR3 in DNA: TGTGCCTGGAGACAGTCAGGGGATAGTGAAAAACTGTTTTTT.

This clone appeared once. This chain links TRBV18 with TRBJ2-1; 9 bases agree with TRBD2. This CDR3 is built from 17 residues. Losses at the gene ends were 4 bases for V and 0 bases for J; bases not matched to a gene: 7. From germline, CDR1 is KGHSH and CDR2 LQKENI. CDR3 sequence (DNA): TGTGCCAGCTCACGAAGACTAGCGGAGAGCTCCTACAATGAGCAGTTCTTC. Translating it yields CASSRRLAESSYNEQFF. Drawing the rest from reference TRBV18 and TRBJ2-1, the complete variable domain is NAGVMQNPRHLVRRRGQEARLRCSPMKGHSHVYWYRQLPEEGLKFMVYLQKENIIDESGMPKERFSAEFPKEGPSILRIQQVVRGDSAAYFCASSRRLAESSYNEQFFGPGTRLTVL.

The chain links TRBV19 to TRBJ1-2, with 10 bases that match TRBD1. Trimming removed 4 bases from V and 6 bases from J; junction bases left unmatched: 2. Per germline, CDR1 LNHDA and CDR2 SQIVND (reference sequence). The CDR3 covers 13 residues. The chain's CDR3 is CASSTGTGDGYTF. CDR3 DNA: TGTGCCAGTAGTACAGGGACAGGGGATGGCTACACCTTC.

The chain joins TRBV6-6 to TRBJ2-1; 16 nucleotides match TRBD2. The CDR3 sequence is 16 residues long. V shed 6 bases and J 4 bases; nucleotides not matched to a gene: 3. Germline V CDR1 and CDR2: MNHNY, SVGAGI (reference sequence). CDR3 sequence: CASSGTSGRAYNEQFF. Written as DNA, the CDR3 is TGTGCCAGCAGCGGGACTAGCGGGAGGGCGTACAATGAGCAGTTCTTC.

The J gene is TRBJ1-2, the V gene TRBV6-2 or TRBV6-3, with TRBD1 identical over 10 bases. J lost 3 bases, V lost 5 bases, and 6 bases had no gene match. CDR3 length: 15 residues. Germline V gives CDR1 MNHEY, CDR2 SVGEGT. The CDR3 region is CASSHGTGDDYGYTF. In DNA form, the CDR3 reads TGTGCCAGCAGTCACGGGACAGGGGATGACTATGGCTACACCTTC.

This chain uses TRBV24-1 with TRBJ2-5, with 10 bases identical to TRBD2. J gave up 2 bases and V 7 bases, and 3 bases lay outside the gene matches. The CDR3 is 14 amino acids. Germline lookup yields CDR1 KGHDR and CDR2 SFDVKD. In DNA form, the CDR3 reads TGTGCCACCAGCAAGACTAGCGGGCAAGAGACCCAGTACTTC. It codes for CATSKTSGQETQYF.

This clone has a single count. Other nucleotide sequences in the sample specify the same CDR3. The CDR3: CAWRGGDNSPLHF. Here the CDR3 DNA reads TGTGCCTGGCGGGGAGGGGATAATTCACCCCTCCACTTT. This chain uses TRBV30 with TRBJ1-6; D is possibly TRBD1 (5 bases). The CDR3 is made up of 13 amino acids. V was clipped by 5 bases and J by 5 bases, with 10 bases between them. Germline CDR1 reads GTSNPN; CDR2 reads SVGIG (reference sequence).

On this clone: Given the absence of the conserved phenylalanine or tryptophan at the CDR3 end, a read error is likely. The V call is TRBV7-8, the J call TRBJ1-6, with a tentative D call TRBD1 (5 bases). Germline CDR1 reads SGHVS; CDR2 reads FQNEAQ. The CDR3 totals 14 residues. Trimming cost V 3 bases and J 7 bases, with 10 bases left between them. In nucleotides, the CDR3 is TGTGCCAGCAGCTTTTCCCGGGACAATTCACCCCTCCACCTT. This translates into CASSFSRDNSPLHL.

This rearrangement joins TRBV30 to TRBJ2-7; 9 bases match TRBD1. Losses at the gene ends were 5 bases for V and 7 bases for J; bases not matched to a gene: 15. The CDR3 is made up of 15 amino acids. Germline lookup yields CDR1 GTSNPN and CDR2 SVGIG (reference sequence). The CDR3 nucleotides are TGTGCCTGGGGAAGATCCGGGACAGGGAAAGGAGAGCAGTACTTC. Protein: CAWGRSGTGKGEQYF.

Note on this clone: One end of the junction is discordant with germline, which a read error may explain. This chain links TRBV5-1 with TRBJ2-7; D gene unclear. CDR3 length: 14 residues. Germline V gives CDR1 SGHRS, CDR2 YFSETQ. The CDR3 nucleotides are TGCGCCAGCAGCTCCCTTTACGGTTCTGACATAAGAGACTTC. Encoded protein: CASSSLYGSDIRDF.